A selection of T cell receptor beta chains follows, all from one sample in a study of CXCR3-negative and CXCR3-positive naive CD8 T cells. TCRdb reworked the 5' RACE reads into one entry per CDR3 protein, no DNA. This sample contains about 120,000 distinct CDR3 sequences. The sample taken for sequencing was naive CXCR3- CD8+ T cells from blood. These receptors were obtained from a human donor in good health. Some clones in this sample may be carry-over from other donors' samples. Each CDR3 is given with its conserved first and last residue.

v_gene	j_gene	CDR3aa
TRBV5-1	TRBJ1-2	CASSLNRDSFGYTF
TRBV29-1	TRBJ1-1	CSVEQGDQGAFF
TRBV10-1	TRBJ2-3	CASSDQASTDTQYF
TRBV3-1	TRBJ1-1	CASTENLGTNTEAFF
TRBV20-1	TRBJ1-5	CSATKGAETFNQPQHF
TRBV19	TRBJ2-1	CASSPGLSNNEQFF
TRBV7-9	TRBJ2-5	CASSSFPGQGVMETQYF
TRBV4-3	TRBJ1-4	CASSPFRELPEKLFF
TRBV21-1	TRBJ2-5	CASSKGTGVEQVTQYF
TRBV5-1	TRBJ2-2	CASSEGLVWTGELFF
TRBV15	TRBJ2-1	CATSPEPLAEGTNEQFF
TRBV5-1	TRBJ2-4	CASSSDLAKNIQYF
TRBV5-1	TRBJ1-1	CASSFGDREGTEAFF
TRBV19	TRBJ1-1	CASSNHRNTEAFF
TRBV28	TRBJ2-3	CASETWVAGGPTDTQYF
TRBV29-1	TRBJ2-1	CSVASSYNEQFF
TRBV10-3	TRBJ2-2	CAISEGVDPNTGELFF
TRBV10-3	TRBJ1-1	CAISPRGEYTEAFF
TRBV5-4	TRBJ2-1	CASSLRLVSYNEQFF
TRBV20-1	TRBJ2-7	CSARDLRDFYEQYF
TRBV30	TRBJ2-7	CAFLADPYEQYF
TRBV4-3	TRBJ2-1	CASSQDRPDSYNEQFF
TRBV9	TRBJ2-7	CASSPSGGAYEQYF
TRBV12-3/TRBV12-4	TRBJ2-1	CASSWEVRDRALSEQFF
TRBV20-1	TRBJ2-5	CSARGTGQGAETQYF
TRBV5-1	TRBJ2-7	CASSFGPLGSYEQYF
TRBV28	TRBJ2-5	CASSRADIRETQYF
TRBV12-3/TRBV12-4	TRBJ1-2	CASSSIQGINGYTF
TRBV29-1	TRBJ2-5	CSVEGGRAVEETQYF
TRBV29-1	TRBJ1-4	CSVDGGRYDGKLFF
TRBV6-6	TRBJ2-1	CASSYGTMVDEQFF
TRBV18	TRBJ2-7	CASSPATAAYEQYF
TRBV19	TRBJ1-1	CASSIKIGGTEAFF
TRBV2	TRBJ2-7	CASRGLAGGTPYEQYF
TRBV7-9	TRBJ2-3	CASSPPGSTDTQYF